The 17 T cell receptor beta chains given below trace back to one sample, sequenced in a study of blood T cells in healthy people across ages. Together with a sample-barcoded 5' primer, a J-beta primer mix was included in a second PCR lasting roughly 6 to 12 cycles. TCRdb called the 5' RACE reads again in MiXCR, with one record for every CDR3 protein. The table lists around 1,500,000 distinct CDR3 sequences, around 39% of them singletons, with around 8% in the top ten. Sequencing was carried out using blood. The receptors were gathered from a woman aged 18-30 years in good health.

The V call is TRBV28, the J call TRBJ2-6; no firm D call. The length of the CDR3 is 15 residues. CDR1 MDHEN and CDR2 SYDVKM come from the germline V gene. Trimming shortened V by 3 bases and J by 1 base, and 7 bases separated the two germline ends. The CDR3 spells CASSFQRSGANVLTF. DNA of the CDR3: TGTGCCAGCAGTTTTCAACGATCTGGGGCCAACGTCCTGACTTTC.

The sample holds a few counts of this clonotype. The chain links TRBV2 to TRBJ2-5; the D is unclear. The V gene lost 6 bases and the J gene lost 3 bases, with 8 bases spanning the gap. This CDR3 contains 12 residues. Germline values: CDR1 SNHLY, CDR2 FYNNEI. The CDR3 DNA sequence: TGTGCCAGCAGATACGGAAAAGAGACCCAGTACTTC. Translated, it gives CASRYGKETQYF.

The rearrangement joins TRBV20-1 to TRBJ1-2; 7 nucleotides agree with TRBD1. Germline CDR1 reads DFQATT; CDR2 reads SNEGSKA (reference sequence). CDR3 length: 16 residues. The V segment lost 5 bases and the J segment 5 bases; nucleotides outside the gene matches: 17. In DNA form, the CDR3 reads TGCAGTGCTCCCAGCGACAGGGAATCTTTCGTGTATGGCTACACCTTC. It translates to CSAPSDRESFVYGYTF.

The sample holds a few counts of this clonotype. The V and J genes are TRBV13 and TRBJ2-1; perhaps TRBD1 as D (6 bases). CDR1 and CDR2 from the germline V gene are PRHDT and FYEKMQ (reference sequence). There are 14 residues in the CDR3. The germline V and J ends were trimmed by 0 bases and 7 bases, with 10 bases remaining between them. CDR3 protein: CASSLGGAVNEQFF. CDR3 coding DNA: TGTGCCAGCAGCTTAGGGGGGGCGGTAAATGAGCAGTTCTTC.

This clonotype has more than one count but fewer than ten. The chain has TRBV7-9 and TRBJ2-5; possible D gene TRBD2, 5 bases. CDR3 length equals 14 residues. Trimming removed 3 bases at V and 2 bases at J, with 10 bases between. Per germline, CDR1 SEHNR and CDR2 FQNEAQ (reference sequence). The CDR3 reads CASSFTDSQETQYF. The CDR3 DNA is TGTGCCAGCAGCTTCACGGACTCTCAAGAGACCCAGTACTTC.

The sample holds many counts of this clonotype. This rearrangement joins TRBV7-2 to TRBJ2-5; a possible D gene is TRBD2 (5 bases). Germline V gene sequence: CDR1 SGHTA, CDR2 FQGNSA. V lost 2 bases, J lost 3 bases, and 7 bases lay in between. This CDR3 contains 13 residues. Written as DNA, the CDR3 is TGTGCCAGCAGCTTAATGCGGGAAGAGACCCAGTACTTC. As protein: CASSLMREETQYF.

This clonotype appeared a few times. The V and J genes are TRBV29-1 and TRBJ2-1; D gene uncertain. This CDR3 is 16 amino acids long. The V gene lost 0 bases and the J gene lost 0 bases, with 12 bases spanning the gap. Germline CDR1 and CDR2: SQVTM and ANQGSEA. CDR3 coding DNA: TGCAGCGTTGAAGATCGGCCAGAAAGCTCCTACAATGAGCAGTTCTTC. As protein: CSVEDRPESSYNEQFF.

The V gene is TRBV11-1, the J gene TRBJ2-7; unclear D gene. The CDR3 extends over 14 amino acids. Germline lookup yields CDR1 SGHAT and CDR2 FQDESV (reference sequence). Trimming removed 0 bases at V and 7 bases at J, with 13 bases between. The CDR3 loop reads CASSLATAYNEQYF. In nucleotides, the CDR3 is TGTGCCAGCAGCTTAGCCACCGCCTACAATGAGCAGTACTTC.

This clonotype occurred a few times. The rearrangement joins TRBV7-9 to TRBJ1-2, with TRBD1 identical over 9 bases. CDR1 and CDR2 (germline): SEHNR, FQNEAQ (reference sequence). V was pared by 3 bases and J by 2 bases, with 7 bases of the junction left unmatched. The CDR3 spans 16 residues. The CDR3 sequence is CASSFRQGDQNYGYTF. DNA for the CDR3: TGTGCCAGCAGCTTTCGACAGGGGGATCAAAACTATGGCTACACCTTC.

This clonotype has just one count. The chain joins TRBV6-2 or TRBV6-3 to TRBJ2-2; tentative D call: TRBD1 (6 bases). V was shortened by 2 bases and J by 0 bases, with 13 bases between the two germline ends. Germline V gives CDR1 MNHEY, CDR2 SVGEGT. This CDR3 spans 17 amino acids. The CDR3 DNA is TGTGCCAGCAGTTACGGTCCCAGGGGAACGAACACCGGGGAGCTGTTTTTT. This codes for CASSYGPRGTNTGELFF.

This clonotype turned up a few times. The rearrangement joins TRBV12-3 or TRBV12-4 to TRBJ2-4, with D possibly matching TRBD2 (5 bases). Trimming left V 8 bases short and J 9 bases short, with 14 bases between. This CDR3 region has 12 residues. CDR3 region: CASQDGGVIQYF. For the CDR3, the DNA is TGTGCCAGCCAAGATGGAGGAGTCATTCAGTACTTC.

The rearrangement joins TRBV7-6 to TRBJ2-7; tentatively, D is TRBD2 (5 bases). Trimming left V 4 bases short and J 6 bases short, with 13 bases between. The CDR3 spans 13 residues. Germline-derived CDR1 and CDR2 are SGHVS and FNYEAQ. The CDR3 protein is CASSSGVGGEQYF. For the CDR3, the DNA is TGTGCCAGCAGCTCCGGGGTTGGCGGCGAGCAGTACTTC.

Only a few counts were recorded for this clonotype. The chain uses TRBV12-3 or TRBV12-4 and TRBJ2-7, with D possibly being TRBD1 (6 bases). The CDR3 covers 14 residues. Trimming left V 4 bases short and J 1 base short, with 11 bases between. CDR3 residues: CASSSWTVSYEQYF. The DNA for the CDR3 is TGTGCCAGCAGTTCCTGGACAGTTTCCTACGAGCAGTACTTC.

The CDR3 loop reads CASQTSGGAPDTQYF. The CDR3 bases are TGTGCCAGCCAAACTAGTGGGGGGGCCCCAGATACGCAGTATTTT. The chain recombines TRBV6-1 with TRBJ2-3, with D tentatively TRBD2 (7 bases). V was shortened by 8 bases and J by 4 bases, with 19 bases between the two germline ends. Germline CDR1 MNHNS, CDR2 SASEGT. The length of the CDR3 is 15 residues.

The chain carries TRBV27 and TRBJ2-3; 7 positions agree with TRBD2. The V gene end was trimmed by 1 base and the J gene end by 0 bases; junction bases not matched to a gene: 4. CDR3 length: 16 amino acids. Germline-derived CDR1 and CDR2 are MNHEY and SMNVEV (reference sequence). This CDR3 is CASSLWSGASTDTQYF. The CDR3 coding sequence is TGTGCCAGCAGTTTATGGAGCGGGGCCAGCACAGATACGCAGTATTTT.

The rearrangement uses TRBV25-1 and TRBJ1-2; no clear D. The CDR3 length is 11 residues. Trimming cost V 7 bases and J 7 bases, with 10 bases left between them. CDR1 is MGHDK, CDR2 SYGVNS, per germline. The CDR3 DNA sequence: TGTGCCAGCAACGGCTGGGGTGGCTACACCTTC. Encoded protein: CASNGWGGYTF.

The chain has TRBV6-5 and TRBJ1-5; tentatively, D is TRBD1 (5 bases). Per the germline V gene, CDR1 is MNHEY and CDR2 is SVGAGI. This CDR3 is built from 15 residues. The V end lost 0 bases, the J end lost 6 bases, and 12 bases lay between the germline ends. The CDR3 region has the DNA TGTGCCAGCAGTTACTCGGGGGATCCAGGTCAGCCCCAGCATTTT. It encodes CASSYSGDPGQPQHF.